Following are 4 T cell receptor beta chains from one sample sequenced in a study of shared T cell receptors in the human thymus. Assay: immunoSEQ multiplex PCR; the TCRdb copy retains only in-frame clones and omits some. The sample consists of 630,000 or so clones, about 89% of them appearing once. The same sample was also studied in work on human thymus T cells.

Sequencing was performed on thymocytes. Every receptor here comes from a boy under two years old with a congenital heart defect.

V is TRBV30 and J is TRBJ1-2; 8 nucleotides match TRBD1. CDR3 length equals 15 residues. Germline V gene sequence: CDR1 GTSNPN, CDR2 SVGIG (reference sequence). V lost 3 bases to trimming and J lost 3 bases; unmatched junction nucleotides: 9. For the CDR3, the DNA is TGTGCCTGGAGCGTTAACGACAGGGGCTACTATGGCTACACCTTC. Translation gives CAWSVNDRGYYGYTF.

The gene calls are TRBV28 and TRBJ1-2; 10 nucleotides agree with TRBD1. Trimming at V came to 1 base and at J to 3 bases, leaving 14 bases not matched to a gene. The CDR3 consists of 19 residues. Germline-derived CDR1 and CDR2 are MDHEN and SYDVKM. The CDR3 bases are TGTGCCAGCAGTTTATACCCTGAGACAGGGGGCGTTTGGGACTATGGCTACACCTTC. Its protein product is CASSLYPETGGVWDYGYTF.

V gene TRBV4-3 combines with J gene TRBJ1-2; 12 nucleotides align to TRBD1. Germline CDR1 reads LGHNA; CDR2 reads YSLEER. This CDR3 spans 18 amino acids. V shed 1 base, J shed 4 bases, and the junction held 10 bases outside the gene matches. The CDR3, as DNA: TGCGCCAGCAGCCAAGCACCCGGGACAGGGGGCTTTCTCTATGGCTACACCTTC. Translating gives CASSQAPGTGGFLYGYTF.

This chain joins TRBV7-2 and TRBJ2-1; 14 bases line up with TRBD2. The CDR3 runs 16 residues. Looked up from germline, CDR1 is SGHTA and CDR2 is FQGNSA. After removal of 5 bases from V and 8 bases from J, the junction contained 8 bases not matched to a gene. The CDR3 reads CASSRGTSGSSDEQFF. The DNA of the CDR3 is TGTGCCAGCAGCCGCGGGACTAGCGGGAGTTCTGATGAGCAGTTCTTC.